The 23 T cell receptor beta chains below all came from one sample that was sequenced in a study of tumor-infiltrating lymphocytes in primary liver carcinoma. In addition to blood RNA drawn from unsorted whole blood, germline DNA was extracted. TCR beta cDNA came from about 500 ng total RNA, primed with a constant-region primer. Three nested multiplex PCR rounds, a slightly modified ARM-PCR, produced the libraries for TCR beta. TRBV1-TRBV30 forward primers paired with a C-beta reverse primer were used in the first two PCR rounds, which ran roughly 10 cycles each. TCRdb re-called the multiplex PCR reads through MiXCR, storing one row per CDR3 protein. The sample records about 300,000 distinct CDR3 sequences, less than 75% being singletons. Sequencing used peripheral blood. These receptors were taken from a man in his forties or fifties with primary liver carcinoma and hepatitis B virus infection.

The chain joins TRBV20-1 to TRBJ2-7, with 8 nucleotides matching TRBD1. The germline CDR1 and CDR2 sequences are DFQATT and SNEGSKA (reference sequence). The CDR3 is made up of 13 amino acids. The V gene end was trimmed by 4 bases and the J gene end by 9 bases; junction bases not matched to a gene: 11. The CDR3 coding sequence is TGCAGTGCTAACGAACAGGGGGGCCACGTGCAGTACTTC. The encoded protein is CSANEQGGHVQYF.

This clonotype was observed a handful of times. This chain connects TRBV4-1 to TRBJ2-2, with unresolved D. Between the trimmed V and J ends, which lost 5 bases and 6 bases, there was a span of 7 bases. CDR3 length equals 12 residues. Germline CDR1 and CDR2: MGHRA and YSYEKL. CDR3 DNA: TGCGCCAGCAGCGACCGCCCCGGGGAGCTGTTTTTT. As protein: CASSDRPGELFF.

On this clonotype: Since a much larger clone is just one base distant, this may be a read error. The gene calls are TRBV13 and TRBJ2-5; either TRBD1 or TRBD2 may fit D (5 bases each). Germline assignment: CDR1 PRHDT and CDR2 FYEKMQ (reference sequence). V lost 5 bases, J lost 4 bases, and 17 bases lay in between. The CDR3 extends over 15 amino acids. CDR3 sequence (DNA): TGTGCCAGCAGCCCCCGGCCCGGGGCTCCAGAGACCCAGTACTTC. It is translated as CASSPRPGAPETQYF. The full variable domain, completed using reference TRBV13 and TRBJ2-5, is AAGVIQSPRHLIKEKRETATLKCYPIPRHDTVYWYQQGPGQDPQFLISFYEKMQSDKGSIPDRFSAQQFSDYHSELNMSSLELGDSALYFCASSPRPGAPETQYFGPGTRLLVL.

With regard to this clonotype: With a much larger clone just one base away, this may be a read error. The chain recombines TRBV10-3 with TRBJ2-2, with D perhaps matching TRBD2 (5 bases). The CDR3 has 12 residues. The germline gives CDR1 ENHRY, CDR2 SYGVKD. The CDR3 is CVVGKLDGELFF. In DNA, the CDR3 is TGTGTCGTCGGAAAACTAGACGGGGAGCTGTTTTTT.

This chain joins TRBV4-2 and TRBJ2-5; 11 bases agree with TRBD2. The CDR3 extends over 17 amino acids. V was pared by 1 base and J by 5 bases, with 9 bases of the junction left unmatched. Germline assignment: CDR1 LGHNA and CDR2 YNFKEQ. The CDR3 region is CASSQAGTSGSQETQYF. CDR3 bases: TGTGCCAGCAGCCAAGCGGGGACTAGCGGAAGCCAGGAGACCCAGTACTTC.

On this clonotype itself: This may come from a read error, since a much larger clone is one base off. This chain connects TRBV12-3 or TRBV12-4 to TRBJ1-4; 8 bases are a match to TRBD1. The ends lost 6 bases at V and 7 bases at J; junction bases unmatched: 10. This CDR3 is built from 15 residues. The CDR3 reads CASRNTGGVSEKLFF. CDR3 nucleotides: TGTGCCAGCAGGAACACAGGGGGAGTGAGTGAAAAACTGTTTTTT.

Points on this clonotype: It may be a read error: a sequence one base away is much more abundant. The V and J genes are TRBV4-1 and TRBJ1-3; tentative D call: TRBD1 (5 bases). Germline V gene lookup returns CDR1 MGHRA and CDR2 YSYEKL. CDR3 length: 15 residues. Trimming removed 0 bases from V and 11 bases from J, with 17 bases in between. CDR3 nucleotide sequence: TGCGCCAGCAGCCAAGAACCGGACACAGTTCAGCCCATATATTTT. As protein: CASSQEPDTVQPIYF.

A remark on this clonotype: An end of the junction does not agree with germline; a read error may underlie this. This sequence joins TRBV2 and TRBJ2-7; no reliable D call. CDR3 length: 14 residues. Per the germline V gene, CDR1 is SNHLY and CDR2 is FYNNEI. The CDR3 DNA reads as TGTGCCAGCAATGTGAGCGTGAGCTCCTACGAGCAGTATTTC. This codes for CASNVSVSSYEQYF.

Note on this clonotype: The junction shows a germline mismatch at one end, possibly a read error. This chain links TRBV6-1 with TRBJ1-2; 7 positions agree with TRBD1. CDR3 size: 15 residues. Germline V gene data show CDR1 as MNHNS and CDR2 as SASEGT. The chain's CDR3 is CASSEMIGGAKGCTF. In DNA, the CDR3 is TGTGCCAGCAGTGAAATGATAGGGGGCGCCAAGGGCTGCACCTTC.

Concerning this clonotype itself: Compared with germline, one end of the junction differs, possibly owing to a read error. V gene TRBV30 combines with J gene TRBJ1-1; D perhaps matches TRBD1 (6 bases). This CDR3 has 11 amino acids. The germline CDR1 and CDR2 sequences are GTSNPN and SVGIG (reference sequence). CDR3 sequence: CARSSDNRVFF. The DNA of the CDR3 is TGTGCCAGGAGTTCGGACAACAGGGTTTTCTTT.

The V call is TRBV29-1, the J call TRBJ2-1; the D gene is possibly TRBD1 (5 bases). The V gene lost 6 bases and the J gene lost 6 bases, with 15 bases spanning the gap. The CDR3 contains 13 residues. Germline CDR1 SQVTM, CDR2 ANQGSEA. This chain's CDR3 is CSVSSGFFNEQFF. CDR3 coding DNA: TGCAGCGTGTCTTCAGGGTTCTTCAATGAGCAGTTCTTC.

Notes on this clonotype: It may be a read error: a sequence one base away is much more abundant. The chain's CDR3 is CASSQDVTGSSYNSRLHF. In DNA, the CDR3 is TGCGCCAGCAGCCAAGATGTGACAGGGAGCTCCTATAATTCACGCCTCCACTTT. J is TRBJ1-6 and V is TRBV4-3, with 7 bases identical to TRBD1. The germline V gene has CDR1 LGHNA and CDR2 YSLEER. This CDR3 has 18 residues.

The count of this clonotype is one. This clone may be a read error of a much larger clone one base away. The chain couples TRBV6-6 to TRBJ2-2; no definite D call. Trimming shortened V by 5 bases and J by 9 bases, and 13 bases separated the two germline ends. Germline V gene data show CDR1 as MNHNY and CDR2 as SVGAGI (reference sequence). This CDR3 spans 13 amino acids. CDR3 in amino acids: CASSHDWRWELFF. The CDR3 DNA reads as TGTGCCAGCAGTCACGACTGGCGGTGGGAGCTGTTTTTT.

The chain uses TRBV5-4 and TRBJ2-1, with 10 bases matching TRBD1. Germline V gene lookup returns CDR1 SGHNT and CDR2 YYREEE (reference sequence). The CDR3 has 15 residues. V lost 4 bases to trimming and J lost 10 bases; unmatched junction nucleotides: 11. CDR3 sequence reads: CASSHSGTGAYEQFF. The CDR3 DNA reads TGTGCCAGCAGCCATTCCGGGACAGGGGCTTACGAGCAGTTCTTC.

V gene TRBV11-3 combines with J gene TRBJ1-2; D is unresolved. Germline loops: CDR1 SGHNT, CDR2 YENEEA. The CDR3 length is 13 residues. Trimming removed 9 bases from V and 8 bases from J, with 19 bases in between. The CDR3 spells CASSLISRWGYTF. CDR3 sequence (DNA): TGTGCCAGTAGCCTTATCAGCCGATGGGGCTACACCTTC.

The chain uses TRBV29-1 and TRBJ2-1; unclear D gene. This CDR3 has 16 amino acids. The germline gives CDR1 SQVTM, CDR2 ANQGSEA. V dropped 4 bases and J dropped 8 bases, with 24 bases sitting between them. DNA for the CDR3: TGCAGCGTTGGGTACAAAGTGGCATCCGCATACGATGAGCAGTTCTTC. It is translated as CSVGYKVASAYDEQFF.

This clonotype was picked up many times. The chain has TRBV6-1 and TRBJ2-7; 10 positions match TRBD1. The CDR3 is 15 amino acids. The germline gives CDR1 MNHNS, CDR2 SASEGT. The V gene end was trimmed by 5 bases and the J gene end by 1 base; junction bases not matched to a gene: 5. CDR3 sequence: CASSLDRGSSYEQYF. CDR3 DNA sequence: TGTGCCAGCAGTTTGGACAGGGGGTCATCCTACGAGCAGTACTTC.

V usage is TRBV28 and J usage is TRBJ2-7, with D unresolved. V lost 3 bases, J lost 1 base, and 7 bases lay in between. The germline V gene encodes CDR1 MDHEN and CDR2 SYDVKM. The CDR3 covers 13 residues. DNA of the CDR3: TGTGCCAGCAGTTTTCGCCAGTCCTACGAGCAGTACTTC. The encoded protein is CASSFRQSYEQYF.

With regard to this clonotype: Germline is not matched at one junction end, which may reflect a read error. The chain joins TRBV4-2 to TRBJ2-7; tentatively, D is TRBD1 (6 bases). The CDR3 is made up of 14 amino acids. In germline, CDR1 is LGHNA, CDR2 YNFKEQ. The CDR3 protein is CVSSLTGTSYEQYF. DNA of the CDR3: TGTGTCAGCAGTCTTACCGGGACATCCTATGAGCAGTACTTC.

With respect to this clonotype: This clone may be a read error of a much larger clone one base away. This rearrangement joins TRBV6-1 to TRBJ2-3; D is possibly TRBD2 (5 bases). This CDR3 has 14 residues. The germline V and J ends were trimmed by 5 bases and 5 bases, with 14 bases remaining between them. From germline, CDR1 is MNHNS and CDR2 SASEGT. CDR3 sequence (DNA): TGTGCCAGCAGTCCCACCGCAGGAGGAGATACGCAGTATTTT. Encoded protein: CASSPTAGGDTQYF.

The V call is TRBV5-4, the J call TRBJ1-4, with TRBD1 matching over 9 bases. Germline-derived CDR1 and CDR2 are SGHNT and YYREEE (reference sequence). The CDR3 runs to 15 residues. V shed 4 bases and J 5 bases; nucleotides not matched to a gene: 6. The chain's CDR3 is CASSTAGTGNEKLFF. The CDR3 nucleotides are TGTGCCAGCAGCACGGCCGGGACAGGGAATGAAAAACTGTTTTTT.

Comment on this clonotype: The junction does not match germline at one end; this may be a read error. This chain joins TRBV4-2 and TRBJ2-1; no reliable D call. Germline V gives CDR1 LGHNA, CDR2 YNFKEQ. This CDR3 comprises 15 residues. CDR3 region: CASGHGSFSGNEQFF. The CDR3 nucleotides are TGTGCCAGCGGCCATGGTAGTTTTTCCGGCAATGAGCAGTTCTTC.

A word on this clonotype: This may arise from a read error, as a much more abundant clone is one base away. The chain employs TRBV6-2 or TRBV6-3 and TRBJ2-1; D possibly corresponds to TRBD1 (6 bases). CDR3 length: 12 amino acids. Germline V gene lookup returns CDR1 MNHEY and CDR2 SVGEGT. Here the CDR3 reads CGSSQGWHEQFF. The CDR3 bases are TGTGGCAGCAGTCAGGGGTGGCATGAGCAGTTCTTC.